The clone carrying this TCR beta chain was seen many times. These data are taken from a study of identical twins. Each CDR3 protein gets one entry after TCRdb re-called the 5' RACE reads with MiXCR. The table has a few hundred thousand distinct CDR3 sequences, over 5% seen once. The CDR3 is made up of 16 amino acids. Germline lookup yields CDR1 SEHNR and CDR2 FQNEAQ (reference sequence). The V end was cut by 4 bases, the J end by 3 bases, with 15 bases between. In every case, the donor was a healthy Caucasian. These data also formed part of another study, on T cells expressing NK-cell markers. As reported in that work: Whether expanded NKG2C+ T cell clones were HCMV specific stayed uncertain.

The chain combines TRBV7-9 with TRBJ1-4; D unclear. The receptor was isolated from a woman between 18 and 29 years old in good health. The sample taken for sequencing was CD8+ T cells sorted from blood. The chain's CDR3 is CASSSAQGSANEKLFF. In nucleotides, the CDR3 is TGTGCCAGCAGCTCCGCCCAAGGGTCAGCTAATGAAAAACTGTTTTTT.